This T cell receptor beta chain was obtained from a study of blood T cells in healthy people across ages (dated by TCRdb to the mid-2010s). For the study in its entirety: In model experiments, template switching captured about one uniquely barcoded TCR beta cDNA molecule for every two T cells. To track age-related changes in TCR beta repertoire diversity, the study relied on deep sequencing normalized with unique cDNA molecular identifiers. The donors were split into four age groups: young (average about 16 years), middle-aged (39), aged (62) and long-lived (82). To avoid experimental bias, donors of different ages were randomly spread across the sequencing lanes. Using the same blood draw, the study looked at two additional independent replicas of 1 million unique cDNA reads for two donors, one aged 18 to 30 and the other aged 80 or older.

A word on this clonotype: Its antigen target is currently unknown. No much larger clone exists at a distance of one base, and base qualities are not known.

Libraries came from 5' RACE. For sequencing, an Illumina HiSeq 2500 was employed. A second PCR of about 6 to 12 cycles was run with a J-beta primer mix and a sample-barcoded 5' primer. A unique molecular identifier was introduced onto each TCR beta cDNA molecule by a template-switch 5' adaptor carrying 12 random nucleotides. Each sample yielded at least 3 million CDR3-containing paired-end reads. First-strand cDNA synthesis was performed from all RNA using the Mint cDNA synthesis kit, with priming by a TRBC-specific oligonucleotide. Following uracil-DNA glycosylase treatment, all cDNA underwent a first 18-cycle PCR with the universal primers M1SS and BC2_uni_R. Processing in the source paper ran as follows. Normalization of each sample was performed by random selection of 1 million high-quality reads, each carrying a distinct molecular identifier. Reads with shared molecular identifiers were discarded instead of being binned into consensus sequences. MiTCR, set to a Q25 quality threshold and the strictest error-elimination algorithm, was used for CDR3 identification, clonotype clustering and error correction. A nonparametric unseen species model with Euler transformation was used to estimate lower-bound total TCR beta diversity. The raw public data were reprocessed by TCRdb itself: fastp quality trimming at Q25, MiXCR clonotype calling, in-frame beta chains only. Every entry covers one CDR3 protein and lists the most common genes and DNA from its rows. TCRdb's processing, not the authors', yielded these V and J calls. The sample table contains roughly 1.5 million distinct CDR3 sequences; only one count was recorded for roughly 43% of them. The ten top clones hold approximately 4.1% of the sample.

Overall study outcomes, separate from this receptor: The percentage of naive T cells measured by flow cytometry correlated strongly with observed TCR beta diversity. Total diversity estimates from one million sequenced T cells were considered lower bounds and underestimates. Bulk unsorted PBMC profiling prevented conclusive comparison of naive and antigen-experienced compartments. Compared with the aged group, the long-lived group had more naive CD4+ T cells, fewer expanded clones and increased TCR diversity, a pattern suggesting age selection. The CMV infection status of donors was not known, potentially confounding age-related changes in expanded clonotypes. Observed TCR beta diversity per million T cells fell roughly linearly with age, and a significant reduction was already apparent by age roughly 40.

The approximately 41 donors, aged about 6 to 100 years, were systemically healthy Caucasian individuals from Russia. Around 9.7 milliliters of peripheral blood were collected from each donor into EDTA-treated Vacutainer tubes. Ficoll-Paque density-gradient centrifugation was used to isolate PBMCs, with at least 6.5 million per sample. Trizol reagent was used to extract total RNA from the PBMCs, yielding at least 5 micrograms per sample. For every donor, an aliquot of PBMCs went through flow cytometry to measure the percentages of naive CD45RAhigh/CD27high T cells. The sequenced sample was blood. The source of this sequence is a young woman in good health.

The nucleotides read TGCGCCAGCAGTGTCCGGCTAGATACGCAGTATTTT. This codes for CASSVRLDTQYF. The chain is made from TRBV10-1 and TRBJ2-3; the D gene cannot be named for sure. The junction carries 7 bases between V and J, which are trimmed by 4 bases and 5 bases respectively. The germline V gene (reference sequence) sets CDR1 to WNHNN and CDR2 to SYGVQD. The CDR3 goes from the cysteine to the phenylalanine over 12 residues. The only DNA kept is the CDR3, 36 bases in frame from the first base.